The present T cell receptor (beta chain) was sequenced within a study of T cell responses to AZD1222 COVID-19 vaccine. The table came from immunoSEQ multiplex PCR; TCRdb's copy has only in-frame clones and leaves some out. The sample consists of about 100,000 clones, around 87% of them appearing once. The CDR3 is 15 amino acids. Trimming removed 7 bases at V and 2 bases at J, with 17 bases between. The V gene's germline CDR1 is KGHDR and CDR2 SFDVKD. The gene calls are TRBV24-1 and TRBJ2-7; D uncertain. The sample consisted of peripheral blood, taken 28 days after the second AZD1222 dose. This clonotype was sampled from an adult who received the AZD1222 COVID-19 vaccine. The CDR3 bases are TGTGCCACCAGCGCGAGTTCTACCCTCCCCTACGAGCAGTACTTC. Its translation: CATSASSTLPYEQYF.